Sequencing of this T cell receptor (beta chain) was carried out in a study of blood T cell repertoires in COVID-19. Data came from immunoSEQ multiplex PCR; TCRdb stores just in-frame clones and leaves some out. The data contain over 110,000 clones, around 81% of them singletons. The sequenced sample consisted of peripheral blood. This TCR derives from a human donor in a cohort sampled during active COVID-19.

Here the CDR3 reads CASSQIGGTSGRNEQFF. The DNA of the CDR3 is TGTGCCAGCAGCCAAATCGGGGGGACTAGCGGGAGAAATGAGCAGTTCTTC. The chain has TRBV3-1 (or the pseudogene TRBV3-2) and TRBJ2-1; 14 positions agree with TRBD2. The V gene's germline CDR1 is LGHDT and CDR2 YNNKEL (reference sequence). The CDR3 contains 17 residues. J gave up 7 bases and V 2 bases, and 7 bases lay outside the gene matches.